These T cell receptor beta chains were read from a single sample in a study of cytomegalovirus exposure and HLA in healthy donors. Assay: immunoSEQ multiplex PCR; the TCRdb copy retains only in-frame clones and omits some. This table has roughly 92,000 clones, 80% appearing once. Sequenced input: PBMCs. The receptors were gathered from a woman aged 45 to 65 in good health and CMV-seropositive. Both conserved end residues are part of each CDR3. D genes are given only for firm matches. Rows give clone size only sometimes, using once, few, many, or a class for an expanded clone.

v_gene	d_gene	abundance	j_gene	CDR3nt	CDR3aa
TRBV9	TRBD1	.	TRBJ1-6	TGTGCCAGCAGCGGGCATACAGGGGATAATTCACCCCTCCACTTT	CASSGHTGDNSPLHF
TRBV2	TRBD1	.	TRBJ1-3	TGTGCCAGCAGTGAAAGACAGGGGGCATCTGGAAACACCATATATTTT	CASSERQGASGNTIYF
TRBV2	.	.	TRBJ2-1	TGTGCCAGCAGTGAAGCTTCGAAAACCTACTCCTACAATGAGCAGTTCTTC	CASSEASKTYSYNEQFF
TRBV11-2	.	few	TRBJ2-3	TGTGCCAGCAGCTTAGGGGTGCAATGGGAGGGCACAGATACGCAGTATTTT	CASSLGVQWEGTDTQYF
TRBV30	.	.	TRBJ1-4	TGTGCCTGGGGAATGGAGGCGGTCAATGAAAAACTGTTTTTT	CAWGMEAVNEKLFF
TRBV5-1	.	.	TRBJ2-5	TGCGCCAGCAGCTTGGTTGGGGCATGGCAAGAGACCCAGTACTTC	CASSLVGAWQETQYF
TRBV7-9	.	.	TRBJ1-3	TGTTCCAGCAGCTGGACAGACCTCGCGGGAAACACCATATATTTT	CSSSWTDLAGNTIYF
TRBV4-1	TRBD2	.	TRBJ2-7	TGCGCCAGCAGCCAAGTTCCAGCGGGGGCCTCCTACGAGCAGTACTTC	CASSQVPAGASYEQYF
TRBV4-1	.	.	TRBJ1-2	TGCGCCAGCAGCCGCGGAGGGGAGATCTCTAACTATGGCTACACCTTC	CASSRGGEISNYGYTF
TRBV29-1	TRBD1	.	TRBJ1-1	TGCAGCGTGGGACAGTTGAACACTGAAGCTTTCTTT	CSVGQLNTEAFF
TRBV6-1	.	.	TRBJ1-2	TGTGCCAGCAGGGGTACAGCTAACTATGGCTACACCTTC	CASRGTANYGYTF
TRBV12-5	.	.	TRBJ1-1	TGTGCTAGTGGTTCCACGCGGAGGGTCGCGGGAAACACTGAAGCTTTCTTT	CASGSTRRVAGNTEAFF
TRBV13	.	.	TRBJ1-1	TGTGCCAGCATCGTTAACAGGAACACTGAAGCTTTCTTT	CASIVNRNTEAFF
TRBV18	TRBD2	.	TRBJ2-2	TGTGCCAGCTCACCTCTTCCCGGACTAGCGGGAAACACCGGGGAGCTGTTTTTT	CASSPLPGLAGNTGELFF